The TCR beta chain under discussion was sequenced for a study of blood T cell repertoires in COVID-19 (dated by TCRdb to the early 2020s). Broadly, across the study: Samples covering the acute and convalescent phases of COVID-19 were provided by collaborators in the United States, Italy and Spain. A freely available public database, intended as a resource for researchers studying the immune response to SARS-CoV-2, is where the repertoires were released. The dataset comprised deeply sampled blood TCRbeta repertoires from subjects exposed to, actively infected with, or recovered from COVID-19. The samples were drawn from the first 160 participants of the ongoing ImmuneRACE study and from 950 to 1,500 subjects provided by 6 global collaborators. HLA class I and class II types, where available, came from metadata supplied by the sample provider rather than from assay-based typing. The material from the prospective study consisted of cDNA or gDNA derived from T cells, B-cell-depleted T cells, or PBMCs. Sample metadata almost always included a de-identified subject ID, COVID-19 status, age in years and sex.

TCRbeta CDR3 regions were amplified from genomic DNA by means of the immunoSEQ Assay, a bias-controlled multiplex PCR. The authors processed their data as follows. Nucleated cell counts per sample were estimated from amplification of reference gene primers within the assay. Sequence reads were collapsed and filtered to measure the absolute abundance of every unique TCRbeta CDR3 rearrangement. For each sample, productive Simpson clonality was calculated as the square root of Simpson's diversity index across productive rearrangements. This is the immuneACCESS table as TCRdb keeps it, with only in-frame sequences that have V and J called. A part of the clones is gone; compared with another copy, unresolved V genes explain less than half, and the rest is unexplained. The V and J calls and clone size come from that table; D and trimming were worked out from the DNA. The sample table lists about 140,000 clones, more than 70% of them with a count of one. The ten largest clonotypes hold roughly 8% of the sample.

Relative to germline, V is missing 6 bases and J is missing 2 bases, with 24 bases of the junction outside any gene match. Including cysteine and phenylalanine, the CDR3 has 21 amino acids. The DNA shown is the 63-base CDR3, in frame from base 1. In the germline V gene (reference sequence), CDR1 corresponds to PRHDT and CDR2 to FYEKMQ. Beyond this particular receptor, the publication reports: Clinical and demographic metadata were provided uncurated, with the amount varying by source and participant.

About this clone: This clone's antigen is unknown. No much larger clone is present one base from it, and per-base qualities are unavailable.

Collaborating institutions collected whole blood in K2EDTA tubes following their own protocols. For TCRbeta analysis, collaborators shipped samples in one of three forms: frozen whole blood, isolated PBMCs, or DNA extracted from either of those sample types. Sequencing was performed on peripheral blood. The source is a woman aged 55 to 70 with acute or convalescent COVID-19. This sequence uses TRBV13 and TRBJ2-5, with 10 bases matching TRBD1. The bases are TGTGCCAGCAGTCGAACCTCCGGGACAGGGGTTAATTCTAAACCACAAGAGACCCAGTACTTC. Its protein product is CASSRTSGTGVNSKPQETQYF.